The clone carrying this T cell receptor beta chain was observed a single time. Its antigen remains unknown. The sample has other DNA sequences that encode this CDR3 too. The data originate from a study of shared clonotypes between healthy human individuals. Study information: CD8 memory received one plate per donor, CD8 naive two, CD4 memory three and CD4 naive three.

Between the trimmed V and J ends, which lost 0 bases and 0 bases, there was a span of 4 bases. In germline, CDR1 is KGHSH, CDR2 LQKENI. The CDR3 runs 14 residues. Repertoires were generated with immunoSEQ multiplex PCR, while TCRdb's copy carries only in-frame clones and drops some. The data hold over 1.4 million clones, with roughly 95% observed a single time. Study-level points and caveats: Non-shared clonotypes displayed generation probabilities falling below those of clonotypes present in all four donors.

This chain uses TRBV18 with TRBJ2-3, with D uncertain. The sequencing sample was made of naive CD4+ T cells sorted from blood. Subset given: CD45RA+ positively selected. The receptor was derived from a man aged 25 to 45 in good health. The CDR3 reads CASSPPGSTDTQYF. In nucleotides, the CDR3 is TGTGCCAGCTCACCACCAGGCAGCACAGATACGCAGTATTTT.